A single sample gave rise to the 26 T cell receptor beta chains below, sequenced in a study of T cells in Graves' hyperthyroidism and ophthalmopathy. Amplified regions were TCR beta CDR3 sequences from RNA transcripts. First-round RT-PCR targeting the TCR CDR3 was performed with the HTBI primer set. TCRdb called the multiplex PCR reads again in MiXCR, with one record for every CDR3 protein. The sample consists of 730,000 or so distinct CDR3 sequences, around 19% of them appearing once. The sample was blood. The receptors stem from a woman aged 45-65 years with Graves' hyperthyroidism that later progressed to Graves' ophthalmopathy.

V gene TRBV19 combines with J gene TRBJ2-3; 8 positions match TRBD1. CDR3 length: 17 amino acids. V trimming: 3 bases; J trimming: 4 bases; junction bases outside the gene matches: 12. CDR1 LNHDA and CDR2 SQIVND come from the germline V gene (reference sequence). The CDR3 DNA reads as TGTGCCAGTAGTATCAGGGGGCTGCGGAGAAGGGCAGATACGCAGTATTTT. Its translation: CASSIRGLRRRADTQYF.

The CDR3 sequence: CASSETGEFNSPLHF. The CDR3 nucleotides read TGTGCCAGCAGTGAGACAGGGGAATTTAATTCACCCCTCCACTTT. The rearrangement links TRBV2 to TRBJ1-6; 8 nucleotides agree with TRBD1. After removal of 3 bases from V and 6 bases from J, the junction contained 4 bases not matched to a gene. Looked up from germline, CDR1 is SNHLY and CDR2 is FYNNEI. CDR3 length equals 15 residues.

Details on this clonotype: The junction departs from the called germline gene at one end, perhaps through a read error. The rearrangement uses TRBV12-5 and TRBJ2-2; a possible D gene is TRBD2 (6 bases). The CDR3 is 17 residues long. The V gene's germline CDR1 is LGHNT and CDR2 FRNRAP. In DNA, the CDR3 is TGTGCTAGTGGACCCTCCCCAGACCCCTCGAACACCGGGGGGCTGTTTTTT. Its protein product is CASGPSPDPSNTGGLFF.

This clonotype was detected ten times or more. The CDR3 DNA reads as TGTGCCACCAGCAGGGCCGCCGGGAGCTCCTACGAGCAGTACTTC. Encoded protein: CATSRAAGSSYEQYF. V is TRBV15 and J is TRBJ2-7; D may be TRBD2 (6 bases). The CDR3 contains 15 residues. The germline V and J ends were trimmed by 3 bases and 0 bases, with 12 bases remaining between them. CDR1 is LNHNV, CDR2 YYDKDF, per germline (reference sequence).

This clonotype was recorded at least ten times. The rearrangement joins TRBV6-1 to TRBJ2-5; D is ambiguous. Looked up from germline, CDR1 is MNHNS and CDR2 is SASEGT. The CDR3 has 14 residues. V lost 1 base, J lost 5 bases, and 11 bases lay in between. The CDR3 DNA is TGTGCCAGCAGTGAAGTAGTGAATGGCGAGACCCAGTACTTC. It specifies CASSEVVNGETQYF.

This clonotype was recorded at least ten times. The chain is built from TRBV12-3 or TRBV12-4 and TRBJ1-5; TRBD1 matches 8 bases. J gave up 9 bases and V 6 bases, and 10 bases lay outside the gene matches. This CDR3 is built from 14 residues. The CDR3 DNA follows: TGTGCCAGCAGCCGGACAGGGAGGGCCGGGCCCCAGCATTTT. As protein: CASSRTGRAGPQHF.

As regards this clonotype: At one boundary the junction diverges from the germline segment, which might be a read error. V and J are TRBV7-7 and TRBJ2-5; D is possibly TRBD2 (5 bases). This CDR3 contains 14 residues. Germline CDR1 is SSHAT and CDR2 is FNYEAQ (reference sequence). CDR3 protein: CASSRGRQVETQYF. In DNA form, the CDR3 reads TGTGCTAGCAGCCGGGGTCGCCAGGTAGAGACCCAGTACTTC.

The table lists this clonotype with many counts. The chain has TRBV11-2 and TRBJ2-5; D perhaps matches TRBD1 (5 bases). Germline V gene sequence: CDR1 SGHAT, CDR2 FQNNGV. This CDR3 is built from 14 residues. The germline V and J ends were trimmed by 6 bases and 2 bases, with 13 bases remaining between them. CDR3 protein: CASSPPGKQETQYF. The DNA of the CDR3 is TGTGCCAGCAGTCCCCCAGGGAAACAAGAGACCCAGTACTTC. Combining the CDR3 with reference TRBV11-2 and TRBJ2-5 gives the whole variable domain EAGVAQSPRYKIIEKRQSVAFWCNPISGHATLYWYQQILGQGPKLLIQFQNNGVVDDSQLPKDRFSAERLKGVDSTLKIQPAKLEDSAVYLCASSPPGKQETQYFGPGTRLLVL.

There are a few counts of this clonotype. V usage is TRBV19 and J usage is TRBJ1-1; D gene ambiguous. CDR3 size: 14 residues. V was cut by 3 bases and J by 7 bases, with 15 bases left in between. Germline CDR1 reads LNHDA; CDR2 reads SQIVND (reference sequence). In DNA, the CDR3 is TGTGCCAGTAGTATGGGCTTTTTGGGCGGTGAAGCTTTCTTT. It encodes CASSMGFLGGEAFF.

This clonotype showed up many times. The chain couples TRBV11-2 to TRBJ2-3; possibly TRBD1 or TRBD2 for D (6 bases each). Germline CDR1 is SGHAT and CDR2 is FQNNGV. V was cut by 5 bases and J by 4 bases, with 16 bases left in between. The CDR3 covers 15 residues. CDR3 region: CASSPRGRHSDTQYF. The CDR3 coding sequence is TGTGCCAGCAGCCCACGGGGGCGACACTCAGATACGCAGTATTTT.

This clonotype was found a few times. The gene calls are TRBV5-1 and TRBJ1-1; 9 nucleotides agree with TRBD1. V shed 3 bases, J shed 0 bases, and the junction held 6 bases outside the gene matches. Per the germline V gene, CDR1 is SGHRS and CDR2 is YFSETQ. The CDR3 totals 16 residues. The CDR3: CASSSRDRDMNTEAFF. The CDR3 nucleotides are TGCGCCAGCAGCTCAAGGGACAGGGACATGAACACTGAAGCTTTCTTT.

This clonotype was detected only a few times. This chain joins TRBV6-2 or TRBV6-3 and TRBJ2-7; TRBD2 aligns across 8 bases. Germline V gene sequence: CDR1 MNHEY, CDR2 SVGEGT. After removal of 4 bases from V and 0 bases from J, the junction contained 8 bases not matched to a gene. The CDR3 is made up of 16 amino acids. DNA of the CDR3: TGTGCCAGCAGTTCCATTACTAGCGGAAGCTCCTACGAGCAGTACTTC. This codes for CASSSITSGSSYEQYF.

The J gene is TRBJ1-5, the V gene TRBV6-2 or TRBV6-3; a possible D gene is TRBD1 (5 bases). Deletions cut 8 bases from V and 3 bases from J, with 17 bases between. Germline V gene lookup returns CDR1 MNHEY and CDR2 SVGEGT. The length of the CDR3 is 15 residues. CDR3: CASDPSDSFNQPQHF. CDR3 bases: TGTGCCAGCGATCCCTCTGACAGCTTCAATCAGCCCCAGCATTTT.

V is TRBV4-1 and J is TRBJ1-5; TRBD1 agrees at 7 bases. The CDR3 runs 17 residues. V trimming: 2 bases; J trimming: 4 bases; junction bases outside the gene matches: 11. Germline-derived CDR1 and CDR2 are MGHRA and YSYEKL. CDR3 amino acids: CASSQRTGYPLNQPQHF. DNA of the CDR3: TGCGCCAGCAGCCAAAGGACAGGTTACCCTCTTAATCAGCCCCAGCATTTT.

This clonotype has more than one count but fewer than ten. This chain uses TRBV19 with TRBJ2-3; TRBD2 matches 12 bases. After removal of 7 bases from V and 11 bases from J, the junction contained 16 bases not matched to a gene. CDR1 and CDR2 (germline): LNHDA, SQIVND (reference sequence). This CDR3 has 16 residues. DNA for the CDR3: TGTGCCAGTACTACGCAGGAGACTAGCGGGGGATTAAAGCAGTATTTT. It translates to CASTTQETSGGLKQYF.

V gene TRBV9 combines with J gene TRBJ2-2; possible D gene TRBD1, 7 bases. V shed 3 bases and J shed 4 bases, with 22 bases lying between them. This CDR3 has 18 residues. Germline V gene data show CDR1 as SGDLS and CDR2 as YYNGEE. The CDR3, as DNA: TGTGCCAGCAGCGCGCGATCGACCCAGGGGGGCGGCACCGGGGAGCTGTTTTTT. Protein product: CASSARSTQGGGTGELFF.

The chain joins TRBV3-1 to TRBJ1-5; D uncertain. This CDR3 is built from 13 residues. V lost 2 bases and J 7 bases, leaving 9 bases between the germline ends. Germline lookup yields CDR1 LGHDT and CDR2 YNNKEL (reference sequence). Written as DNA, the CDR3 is TGTGCCAGCAGCCAAACGGAGCGGCAGCCCCAGCATTTT. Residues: CASSQTERQPQHF.

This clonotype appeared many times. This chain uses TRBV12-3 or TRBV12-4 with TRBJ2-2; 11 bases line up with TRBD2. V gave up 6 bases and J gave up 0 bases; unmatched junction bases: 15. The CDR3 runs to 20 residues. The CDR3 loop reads CASRTPIFSGGVSNTGELFF. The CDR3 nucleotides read TGTGCCAGCAGGACCCCAATATTTAGCGGGGGGGTCTCGAACACCGGGGAGCTGTTTTTT.

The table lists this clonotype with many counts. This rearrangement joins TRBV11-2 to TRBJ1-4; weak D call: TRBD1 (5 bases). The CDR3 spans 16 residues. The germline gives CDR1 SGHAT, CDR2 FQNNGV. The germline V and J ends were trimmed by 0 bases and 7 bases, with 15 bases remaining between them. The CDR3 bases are TGTGCCAGCAGCTTAGATCTAGGCCCAGGGACTGAAAAACTGTTTTTT. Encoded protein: CASSLDLGPGTEKLFF. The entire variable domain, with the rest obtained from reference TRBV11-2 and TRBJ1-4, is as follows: EAGVAQSPRYKIIEKRQSVAFWCNPISGHATLYWYQQILGQGPKLLIQFQNNGVVDDSQLPKDRFSAERLKGVDSTLKIQPAKLEDSAVYLCASSLDLGPGTEKLFFGSGTQLSVL.

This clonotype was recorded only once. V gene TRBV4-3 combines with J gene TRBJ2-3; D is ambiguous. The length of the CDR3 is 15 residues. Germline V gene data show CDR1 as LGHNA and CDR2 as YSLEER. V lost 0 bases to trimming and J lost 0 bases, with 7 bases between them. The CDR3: CASSQDRSSTDTQYF. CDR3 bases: TGCGCCAGCAGCCAAGACCGATCCAGCACAGATACGCAGTATTTT.

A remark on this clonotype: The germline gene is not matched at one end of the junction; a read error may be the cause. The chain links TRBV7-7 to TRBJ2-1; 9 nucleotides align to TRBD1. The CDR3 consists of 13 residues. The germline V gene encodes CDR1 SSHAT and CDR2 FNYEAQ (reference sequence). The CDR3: CASSSTGGGEQFF. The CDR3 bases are TGTGCTAGCAGCTCAACAGGGGGCGGCGAGCAGTTCTTC.

The DNA of the CDR3 is TGCGCCAGCAGCCACATCTCCAGGGGGCGTCTTGAAGCTTTCTTT. Its translation is CASSHISRGRLEAFF. This chain links TRBV4-1 with TRBJ1-1; 8 bases match TRBD1. This CDR3 region has 15 residues. Germline-derived CDR1 and CDR2 are MGHRA and YSYEKL. V shed 3 bases, J shed 7 bases, and the junction held 10 bases outside the gene matches.

Written as DNA, the CDR3 is TGTGCCAGCAGCTTAAGGCCAACCGAGCAGTACTTC. Amino acid sequence: CASSLRPTEQYF. The gene calls are TRBV11-2 and TRBJ2-7; D not certain. From germline, CDR1 is SGHAT and CDR2 FQNNGV. The CDR3 has 12 amino acids. Trimming cost V 2 bases and J 6 bases, with 8 bases left between them. Looking up the rest from reference TRBV11-2 and TRBJ2-7 gives the full variable domain: EAGVAQSPRYKIIEKRQSVAFWCNPISGHATLYWYQQILGQGPKLLIQFQNNGVVDDSQLPKDRFSAERLKGVDSTLKIQPAKLEDSAVYLCASSLRPTEQYFGPGTRLTVT.

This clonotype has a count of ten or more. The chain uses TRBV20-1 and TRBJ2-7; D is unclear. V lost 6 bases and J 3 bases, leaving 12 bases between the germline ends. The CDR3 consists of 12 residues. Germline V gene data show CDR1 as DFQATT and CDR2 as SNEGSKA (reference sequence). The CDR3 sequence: CSAEDRIYEQYF. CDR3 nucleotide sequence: TGCAGTGCGGAAGATAGGATCTACGAGCAGTACTTC.

The CDR3 protein is CASSHIRGGNQPQHF. CDR3 sequence (DNA): TGTGCCAGCAGCCACATCCGGGGAGGCAATCAGCCCCAGCATTTT. The J gene is TRBJ1-5, the V gene TRBV4-2; D ambiguous. Germline V gene data show CDR1 as LGHNA and CDR2 as YNFKEQ. Deletions cut 3 bases from V and 2 bases from J, with 11 bases between. The CDR3 runs to 15 residues.

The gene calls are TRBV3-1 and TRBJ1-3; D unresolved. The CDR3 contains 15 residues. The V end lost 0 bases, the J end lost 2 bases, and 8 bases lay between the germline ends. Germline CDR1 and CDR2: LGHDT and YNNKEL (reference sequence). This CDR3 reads CASSQEASAGNTIYF. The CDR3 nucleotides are TGTGCCAGCAGCCAAGAGGCCAGCGCTGGAAACACCATATATTTT.